The next 13 T cell receptor beta chains were all read from a single sample in a study of tumor-infiltrating lymphocytes in primary liver carcinoma (dated by TCRdb to about 2017). Total RNA and DNA were co-extracted from about 19-30 mg of bulk tissue with the AllPrep DNA/RNA mini kit, without cell sorting. TCRdb records Illumina HiSeq 2500 as the sequencer. TCRbeta-specific cDNA was reverse-transcribed from around 0.45 ug total RNA using a constant-region primer and ProtoScript II reverse transcriptase. The TCRbeta libraries were prepared through three rounds of nested multiplex PCR following a slightly modified ARM-PCR procedure. Multiplex TRBV1-TRBV30 forward primers and a Cbeta reverse primer were used in the first two PCR rounds, each of which was run for 10 to 11 cycles. The public reads were run again by TCRdb, first through fastp at Q25 and then through MiXCR, and only productive beta chains were kept. Duplicate CDR3 protein sequences are folded into a single record with the most common DNA and genes. Here the sample has about 120,000 distinct CDR3 sequences; 55% to 75% occur a single time. 7% to 10% of the sample is in the top ten clones.

Sequences were obtained from liver tumor tissue from sampling region 1. The label giving this sample's cell subset or site can be read as: tumor region T1, superior pole. Every receptor here comes from a woman aged 55-70 years with primary liver carcinoma and hepatitis B virus infection.

In regard to this clonotype: This may come from a read error, since a much larger clone is one base off. The chain combines TRBV10-2 with TRBJ2-3, with D possibly being TRBD1 or TRBD2 (5 bases each). Germline V gives CDR1 WSHSY, CDR2 SAAADI. V was shortened by 0 bases and J by 8 bases, with 15 bases between the two germline ends. The CDR3 is 15 amino acids. CDR3 sequence: CASSESDFGGCTQYF. CDR3 coding DNA: TGCGCCAGCAGTGAGTCGGACTTTGGGGGTTGTACGCAGTATTTT.

This clonotype has a count of ten or more. The chain has TRBV29-1 and TRBJ2-7; D possibly uses TRBD1 or TRBD2 (6 bases each). This CDR3 spans 14 amino acids. CDR1 is SQVTM, CDR2 ANQGSEA, per germline. Trimming pared 4 bases from V and 5 bases from J, leaving 18 bases between. The DNA of the CDR3 is TGCAGCGTTGTAGGGGGGTTCGGGGCGGACGAGCAGTACTTC. The encoded protein is CSVVGGFGADEQYF.

With regard to this clonotype: Just one base apart from a much larger clone, this may be a read error. This chain connects TRBV6-1 to TRBJ2-3; tentative D call: TRBD2 (7 bases). This CDR3 is 14 amino acids long. Germline CDR1 is MNHNS and CDR2 is SASEGT. V was cut by 10 bases and J by 3 bases, with 17 bases left in between. CDR3 sequence reads: CAITSGGWTDTQYF. The CDR3 bases are TGTGCCATCACTTCGGGGGGCTGGACAGATACGCAGTATTTT.

This clonotype was found many times. A junction end diverges from the germline sequence, so it may reflect a read error. The chain employs TRBV10-2 and TRBJ1-5; D is unclear. The CDR3 sequence is 12 residues long. Germline CDR1 reads WSHSY; CDR2 reads SAAADI. The CDR3 sequence: CASSESRQPHHF. The CDR3 DNA reads as TGCGCCAGCAGTGAGTCGAGGCAGCCCCACCATTTT.

A note on this clonotype: A much larger clone lies a single base off, so this may be a read error. The rearrangement joins TRBV7-8 to TRBJ1-5, with a tentative D call TRBD1 (5 bases). The CDR3 runs 17 residues. Per the germline V gene, CDR1 is SGHVS and CDR2 is FQNEAQ. CDR3 bases: TGTGCCAGCAACTTAGCGCCCGGGACCACCGGCGGTCAGCCCCAGCATTTT. Residues: CASNLAPGTTGGQPQHF.

This clonotype is a singleton in its sample. At one of its ends the junction is not consistent with the germline gene, which may arise from a read error. The rearrangement uses TRBV7-3 and TRBJ1-2; TRBD1 might be the D (5 bases). This CDR3 comprises 15 residues. Germline values: CDR1 SGHTA, CDR2 FQGTGA. CDR3 region: CANSLGPGANYGYTF. CDR3 coding DNA: TGTGCCAACAGCTTGGGCCCCGGGGCCAACTATGGCTACACCTTC.

With regard to this clonotype: This could be a read error, since a much larger clone is one nucleotide away. The V call is TRBV14, the J call TRBJ2-2, with TRBD1 matching over 7 bases. V shed 4 bases and J 2 bases; nucleotides not matched to a gene: 7. The CDR3 has 16 amino acids. The V gene's germline CDR1 is SGHDN and CDR2 FVKESK. The CDR3: CASSPSGTENTGELFF. The CDR3 bases are TGTGCCAGCAGCCCCTCGGGGACAGAAAACACCGGGGAGCTGTTTTTT. The full variable domain, in which reference TRBV14 and TRBJ2-2 provide the parts outside the CDR3, is EAGVTQFPSHSVIEKGQTVTLRCDPISGHDNLYWYRRVMGKEIKFLLHFVKESKQDESGMPNNRFLAERTGGTYSTLKVQPAELEDSGVYFCASSPSGTENTGELFFGEGSRLTVL.

The rearrangement joins TRBV11-2 to TRBJ2-1; 15 positions match TRBD2. J gave up 10 bases and V 0 bases, and 16 bases lay outside the gene matches. Germline lookup yields CDR1 SGHAT and CDR2 FQNNGV. This CDR3 has 20 residues. In DNA form, the CDR3 reads TGTGCCAGCAGCTTAGACTGGACTAGCGGGAGGGGAATCGGGGTCAACGAGCAGTTCTTC. It encodes CASSLDWTSGRGIGVNEQFF.

This clonotype was picked up many times. This chain links TRBV7-8 with TRBJ1-4; D gene uncertain. Germline CDR1 reads SGHVS; CDR2 reads FQNEAQ. There are 15 residues in the CDR3. V gave up 5 bases and J gave up 0 bases, with 10 bases separating them. In DNA form, the CDR3 reads TGTGCCAGCAGCACGCGGAGAGCAACTAATGAAAAACTGTTTTTT. It specifies CASSTRRATNEKLFF.

About this clonotype itself: A much larger clone sits a single nucleotide away, making a read error possible. The V call is TRBV5-6, the J call TRBJ2-7; the D is unclear. The V end was cut by 5 bases, the J end by 2 bases, with 14 bases between. This CDR3 region has 14 residues. The germline CDR1 and CDR2 sequences are SGHDT and YYEEEE. The CDR3 nucleotides read TGTGCCAGCAGACCCGTTTTGGGGACCTACGAGCAGTACTTC. As protein: CASRPVLGTYEQYF.

Regarding this clonotype: This may stem from a read error, because a much larger clone lies one nucleotide away. The CDR3 loop is CVSSGTVNYEQYF. The CDR3 DNA follows: TGTGTCAGCAGTGGGACAGTTAATTACGAGCAGTACTTC. V and J are TRBV6-5 and TRBJ2-7; the match to TRBD1 covers 7 bases. The CDR3 loop spans 13 amino acids. CDR1 and CDR2 (germline): MNHEY, SVGAGI.

This clonotype was seen a few times. Given a much more abundant clone one base away, this may be a read error. The V and J genes are TRBV6-6 and TRBJ1-1, with D perhaps matching TRBD1 (5 bases). Trimming pared 8 bases from V and 0 bases from J, leaving 10 bases between. Germline V gene lookup returns CDR1 MNHNY and CDR2 SVGAGI (reference sequence). CDR3 length equals 13 residues. CDR3 in DNA: TGTGCCAGCGCCGGGACGGTGAACACTGAAGCTTTCTTT. Translating gives CASAGTVNTEAFF.

Note on this clonotype: Lacking the conserved final phenylalanine or tryptophan, this CDR3 likely reflects a read error. The rearrangement links TRBV29-1 to TRBJ2-1; a weak D match, TRBD1 (5 bases). From germline, CDR1 is SQVTM and CDR2 ANQGSEA. The CDR3 sequence is 12 residues long. V was cut by 8 bases and J by 9 bases, with 17 bases left in between. CDR3 coding DNA: TGCAGCCTTGGTGGGGCAGTAGGTGAGCAGTTCATC. Translation: CSLGGAVGEQFI.